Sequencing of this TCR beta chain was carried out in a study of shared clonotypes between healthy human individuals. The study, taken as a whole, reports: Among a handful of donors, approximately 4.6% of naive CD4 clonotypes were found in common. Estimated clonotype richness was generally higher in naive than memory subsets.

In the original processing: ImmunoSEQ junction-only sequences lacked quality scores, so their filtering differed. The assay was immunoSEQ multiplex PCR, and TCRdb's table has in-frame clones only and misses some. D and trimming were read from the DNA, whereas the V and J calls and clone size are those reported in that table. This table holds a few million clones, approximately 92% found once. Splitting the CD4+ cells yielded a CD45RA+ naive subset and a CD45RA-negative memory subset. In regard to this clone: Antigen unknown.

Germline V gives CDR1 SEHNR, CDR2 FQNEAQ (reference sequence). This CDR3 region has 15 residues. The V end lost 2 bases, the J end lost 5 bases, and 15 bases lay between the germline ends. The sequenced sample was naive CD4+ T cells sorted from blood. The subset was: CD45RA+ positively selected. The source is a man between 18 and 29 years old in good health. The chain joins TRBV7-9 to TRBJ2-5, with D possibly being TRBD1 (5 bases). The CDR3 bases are TGTGCCAGCAGCTTACGGCAGGGCGGTCTGGAGACCCAGTACTTC. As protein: CASSLRQGGLETQYF.